The 30 T cell receptor beta chains presented below share a single source sample, sequenced in a study of OX40 agonist ivuxolimab in advanced cancers. Data came from immunoSEQ multiplex PCR; TCRdb stores just in-frame clones and leaves some out. The table includes about 55,000 clones, about 86% detected once. The source material was CD4+ or CD8+ T cells sorted from blood, sampled in a trial of the OX40 agonist ivuxolimab. These receptors were obtained from an adult with an advanced solid tumor such as melanoma, head and neck, liver or kidney cancer.

J is TRBJ2-7 and V is TRBV5-8, with TRBD1 matching over 8 bases. The CDR3 length is 14 residues. Germline CDR1 is SGHTS and CDR2 is YDEGEE. The trim removed 4 bases at V and 7 bases at J, leaving 10 bases unmatched. For the CDR3, the DNA is TGTGCCAGCAGCCCGGGACAGGCCGTCTTGGAGCAGTACTTC. Translating it yields CASSPGQAVLEQYF.

The rearrangement links TRBV5-1 to TRBJ1-1, with TRBD1 matching over 7 bases. Germline lookup yields CDR1 SGHRS and CDR2 YFSETQ. Trimming took 0 bases from V and 0 from J; bases not matched to a gene: 5. CDR3 length equals 16 residues. Here the CDR3 reads CASSLEGALMNTEAFF. The CDR3 DNA reads as TGCGCCAGCAGCTTGGAGGGGGCGCTCATGAACACTGAAGCTTTCTTT.

The chain has TRBV28 and TRBJ2-5; 10 bases map to TRBD2. The CDR3 runs 16 residues. V lost 1 base, J lost 6 bases, and 8 bases stayed unmatched. Germline-derived CDR1 and CDR2 are MDHEN and SYDVKM. CDR3 DNA: TGTGCCAGCAGTTTATTGCAGCGGGGGGGCCTAAAGACCCAGTACTTC. Encoded protein: CASSLLQRGGLKTQYF.

This chain joins TRBV9 and TRBJ2-5, with TRBD2 matching over 12 bases. The germline V gene encodes CDR1 SGDLS and CDR2 YYNGEE. The CDR3 spans 17 residues. V was clipped by 3 bases and J by 5 bases; unmatched bases: 11. Here the CDR3 reads CASSGDLLAGGGETQYF. CDR3 coding DNA: TGTGCCAGCAGCGGAGACTTACTAGCGGGGGGCGGGGAGACCCAGTACTTC.

This clone is medium-sized within its sample. The V call is TRBV6-1, the J call TRBJ2-3, with D tentatively TRBD2 (7 bases). CDR3 size: 15 residues. The germline V and J ends were trimmed by 6 bases and 8 bases, with 21 bases remaining between them. Germline V gene data show CDR1 as MNHNS and CDR2 as SASEGT. CDR3 sequence (DNA): TGTGCCAGCAGGGACCTGAGTGGGGGGGCAGCTACGCAGTATTTT. Translated, it gives CASRDLSGGAATQYF.

The chain joins TRBV7-6 to TRBJ1-4, with D possibly TRBD1 on 5 matching bases. Germline V CDR1 and CDR2: SGHVS, FNYEAQ. This CDR3 region has 15 residues. With 1 base removed from V and 6 bases from J, the gap between germline ends came to 12 bases. The CDR3 reads CASSLDPGSHEKLFF. The CDR3 bases are TGTGCCAGCAGCTTAGACCCAGGGTCGCATGAAAAACTGTTTTTT. Filled out from reference TRBV7-6 and TRBJ1-4, the complete variable domain reads GAGVSQSPRYKVTKRGQDVALRCDPISGHVSLYWYRQALGQGPEFLTYFNYEAQQDKSGLPNDRFSAERPEGSISTLTIQRTEQRDSAMYRCASSLDPGSHEKLFFGSGTQLSVL.

The chain recombines TRBV7-9 with TRBJ1-4; D call uncertain. The CDR3 runs to 10 residues. From germline, CDR1 is SEHNR and CDR2 FQNEAQ (reference sequence). V gave up 5 bases and J gave up 11 bases, with 6 bases separating them. The CDR3 DNA reads as TGTGCCAGCAGCGCTGAGAAACTGTTTTTT. This sequence encodes CASSAEKLFF.

The chain combines TRBV7-9 with TRBJ1-1, with no clear D. The CDR3 is made up of 12 amino acids. The ends were cut back, 6 bases at V and 6 bases at J, with 11 bases in the middle. Germline V gene lookup returns CDR1 SEHNR and CDR2 FQNEAQ (reference sequence). In DNA form, the CDR3 reads TGTGCCAGCAGTTCTACATACCCTGAAGCTTTCTTT. Amino acids: CASSSTYPEAFF.

This chain connects TRBV6-5 to TRBJ1-5; D unresolved. Germline V gene sequence: CDR1 MNHEY, CDR2 SVGAGI. Trimming took 2 bases from V and 0 from J, leaving 8 bases between them. This CDR3 has 15 residues. The CDR3 loop reads CASSYGYLSNQPQHF. The CDR3 DNA follows: TGTGCCAGCAGTTACGGGTACCTTAGCAATCAGCCCCAGCATTTT.

J is TRBJ1-2 and V is TRBV27; weak D call: TRBD1 (5 bases). The germline V and J ends were trimmed by 7 bases and 3 bases, with 12 bases remaining between them. This CDR3 contains 13 residues. From germline, CDR1 is MNHEY and CDR2 SMNVEV (reference sequence). CDR3 protein: CASTGVGDYGYTF. As DNA, the CDR3 is TGTGCCAGCACCGGGGTGGGGGACTATGGCTACACCTTC.

The rearrangement joins TRBV16 to TRBJ1-5; D not certain. The V end lost 4 bases, the J end lost 4 bases, and 14 bases lay between the germline ends. Germline CDR1 is KGHSY and CDR2 is FQNENV. The CDR3 is made up of 15 amino acids. CDR3 region: CASSPLNSRNQPQHF. The CDR3, as DNA: TGTGCCAGCAGCCCTTTAAACAGCAGGAATCAGCCCCAGCATTTT.

This rearrangement joins TRBV28 to TRBJ1-4, with D possibly matching TRBD1 (6 bases). There are 14 residues in the CDR3. The germline V gene has CDR1 MDHEN and CDR2 SYDVKM. With 4 bases removed from V and 8 bases from J, the gap between germline ends came to 14 bases. In DNA form, the CDR3 reads TGTGCCAGCAGTTCCGGGGTTGGGGGCGAAAAACTGTTTTTT. Translating it yields CASSSGVGGEKLFF.

J is TRBJ1-1 and V is TRBV7-8; 8 nucleotides match TRBD1. The CDR3 is 15 residues long. The V segment lost 3 bases and the J segment 8 bases; nucleotides outside the gene matches: 11. Germline loops: CDR1 SGHVS, CDR2 FQNEAQ. The CDR3 DNA is TGTGCCAGCAGCTTTGGGGACAGGCCGGTTGTGGAAGCTTTCTTT. Translated, it gives CASSFGDRPVVEAFF. Complete variable domain (other parts from reference TRBV7-8 and TRBJ1-1): GAGVSQSPRYKVAKRGQDVALRCDPISGHVSLFWYQQALGQGPEFLTYFQNEAQLDKSGLPSDRFFAERPEGSVSTLKIQRTQQEDSAVYLCASSFGDRPVVEAFFGQGTRLTVV.

V usage is TRBV27 and J usage is TRBJ1-4; D remains ambiguous. This CDR3 is built from 15 residues. CDR1 is MNHEY, CDR2 SMNVEV, per germline (reference sequence). The V end lost 1 base, the J end lost 8 bases, and 14 bases lay between the germline ends. The CDR3: CASSLLGWAGEKLFF. DNA for the CDR3: TGTGCCAGCAGTTTATTAGGGTGGGCGGGGGAAAAACTGTTTTTT.

The chain couples TRBV21-1 to TRBJ2-1. TRBV21-1 corresponds to a pseudogene. The CDR3 length is 18 residues. The CDR3 region is CAIPGVLRGFSSYNEQFF. The CDR3 DNA is TGTGCCATCCCAGGGGTCTTGCGGGGCTTTAGCTCCTACAATGAGCAGTTCTTC.

This chain connects TRBV5-1 to TRBJ1-3, with TRBD1 matching 8 bases. The CDR3 sequence is 15 residues long. Losses at the gene ends were 0 bases for V and 1 base for J; bases not matched to a gene: 0. Germline V gene data show CDR1 as SGHRS and CDR2 as YFSETQ. CDR3 protein: CASSLDRGSGNTIYF. For the CDR3, the DNA is TGCGCCAGCAGCTTGGACAGGGGGTCTGGAAACACCATATATTTT.

J is TRBJ1-2 and V is TRBV20-1; D possibly corresponds to TRBD1 (5 bases). Trimming cost V 5 bases and J 5 bases, with 9 bases left between them. Germline CDR1 and CDR2: DFQATT and SNEGSKA (reference sequence). The CDR3 has 11 amino acids. The CDR3 spells CSAPEGYGYTF. The CDR3, as DNA: TGCAGTGCTCCGGAGGGGTATGGCTACACCTTC.

The rearrangement uses TRBV19 and TRBJ1-1, with TRBD1 matching over 10 bases. Germline loops: CDR1 LNHDA, CDR2 SQIVND (reference sequence). The CDR3 is 15 residues long. Germline trimming cut 4 bases from V and 11 bases from J; bases unmatched to any gene: 13. The CDR3: CASSTSGQGVPLAFF. The CDR3 region has the DNA TGTGCCAGTAGTACCTCCGGACAGGGGGTTCCGTTGGCTTTCTTT.

This chain uses TRBV7-8 with TRBJ1-5; 7 bases agree with TRBD1. The CDR3 extends over 15 amino acids. Trimming cost V 4 bases and J 3 bases; bases outside gene matches: 6. Germline V CDR1 and CDR2: SGHVS, FQNEAQ. CDR3 sequence reads: CASSYQGQPNQPQHF. The CDR3 DNA is TGTGCCAGCAGCTATCAGGGACAGCCCAATCAGCCCCAGCATTTT.

The rearrangement joins TRBV27 to TRBJ2-3; 12 bases match TRBD1. Looked up from germline, CDR1 is MNHEY and CDR2 is SMNVEV (reference sequence). J lost 2 bases, V lost 5 bases, and 14 bases had no gene match. The CDR3 is 19 residues long. CDR3 nucleotide sequence: TGTGCCAGCAGTCCCTATGGGGGACAGGGGGCGTTTTTCACAGATACGCAGTATTTT. Its protein is CASSPYGGQGAFFTDTQYF.

The chain uses TRBV7-3 and TRBJ2-5; TRBD2 might be the D (5 bases). Germline CDR1 SGHTA, CDR2 FQGTGA. The CDR3 has 13 amino acids. With 4 bases removed from V and 1 base from J, the gap between germline ends came to 7 bases. CDR3 DNA: TGTGCCAGCAGCTCGGGATTCCAAGAGACCCAGTACTTC. The encoded protein is CASSSGFQETQYF.

In DNA, the CDR3 is TGTGCCAGTAGTTTGGACAAAAGCTCCTACAATGAGCAGTTCTTC. It is translated as CASSLDKSSYNEQFF. The chain is built from TRBV19 and TRBJ2-1, with D perhaps matching TRBD1 (5 bases). The CDR3 runs 15 residues. Per germline, CDR1 LNHDA and CDR2 SQIVND (reference sequence). V was pared by 5 bases and J by 0 bases, with 11 bases between.

CDR3: CASRGDSYSNQPQHF. CDR3 sequence (DNA): TGTGCCAGCCGAGGGGACAGCTATAGCAATCAGCCCCAGCATTTT. This sequence joins TRBV6-5 and TRBJ1-5; 7 bases fit TRBD1. The CDR3 runs to 15 residues. V lost 8 bases and J lost 0; bases outside the gene matches: 7. Germline lookup yields CDR1 MNHEY and CDR2 SVGAGI.

J is TRBJ2-7 and V is TRBV2, with D perhaps being TRBD1 or TRBD2 (5 bases each). CDR1 SNHLY and CDR2 FYNNEI come from the germline V gene. This CDR3 is built from 14 residues. Trimming cost V 2 bases and J 3 bases, with 11 bases left between them. CDR3: CASSEFRDLYEQYF. DNA for the CDR3: TGTGCCAGCAGTGAATTTAGGGACCTCTACGAGCAGTACTTC.

The J gene is TRBJ2-3, the V gene TRBV9; 9 bases are a match to TRBD1. Germline V gene lookup returns CDR1 SGDLS and CDR2 YYNGEE. J was trimmed by 2 bases and V by 3 bases; bases with no gene match: 10. The CDR3 loop spans 17 amino acids. CDR3 amino acids: CASSESRDRVFTDTQYF. In DNA form, the CDR3 reads TGTGCCAGCAGCGAATCCCGGGACAGGGTTTTCACAGATACGCAGTATTTT.

The chain employs TRBV27 and TRBJ2-1; unclear D gene. CDR1 MNHEY and CDR2 SMNVEV come from the germline V gene (reference sequence). Between the trimmed V and J ends, which lost 2 bases and 6 bases, there was a span of 11 bases. This CDR3 spans 14 amino acids. CDR3 sequence (DNA): TGTGCCAGCAGTTTAAACGACCCCCGCAATGAGCAGTTCTTC. It yields the protein CASSLNDPRNEQFF.

The V gene is TRBV12-5, the J gene TRBJ1-3; TRBD1 aligns across 11 bases. In germline, CDR1 is LGHNT, CDR2 FRNRAP. V was clipped by 4 bases and J by 0 bases; unmatched bases: 14. The CDR3 has 20 amino acids. The CDR3 reads CASGSDDLGTGGFSGNTIYF. The CDR3 DNA is TGTGCTAGTGGTTCGGACGACCTTGGGACAGGGGGTTTCTCTGGAAACACCATATATTTT. The full variable domain, rest sourced from reference TRBV12-5 and TRBJ1-3, is DARVTQTPRHKVTEMGQEVTMRCQPILGHNTVFWYRQTMMQGLELLAYFRNRAPLDDSGMPKDRFSAEMPDATLATLKIQPSEPRDSAVYFCASGSDDLGTGGFSGNTIYFGEGSWLTVV.

Only one count was recorded for this clone. The chain joins TRBV10-2 to TRBJ2-7, with D possibly being TRBD2 (5 bases). Looked up from germline, CDR1 is WSHSY and CDR2 is SAAADI. This CDR3 has 14 amino acids. V was clipped by 8 bases and J by 1 base, with 15 bases between them. This chain's CDR3 is CASCLGLGSYEQYF. DNA of the CDR3: TGCGCCAGCTGCCTTGGACTTGGTTCCTACGAGCAGTACTTC.

The V gene is TRBV2, the J gene TRBJ2-1; 13 positions match TRBD2. This CDR3 has 15 amino acids. Germline V gene lookup returns CDR1 SNHLY and CDR2 FYNNEI. After removal of 6 bases from V and 14 bases from J, the junction contained 13 bases not matched to a gene. CDR3 sequence: CASSGSGTSGAAKFF. CDR3 in DNA: TGTGCCAGCAGCGGCTCCGGGACTAGCGGGGCGGCTAAGTTCTTC.

The CDR3 is CASSTGGHPPVPYEQYF. The CDR3 DNA sequence: TGTGCCAGCAGTACAGGGGGTCATCCGCCGGTTCCATACGAGCAGTACTTC. The rearrangement uses TRBV2 and TRBJ2-7; TRBD1 agrees at 8 bases. Trimming removed 5 bases from V and 4 bases from J; junction bases left unmatched: 16. This CDR3 comprises 17 residues. From germline, CDR1 is SNHLY and CDR2 FYNNEI.